The 9 T cell receptor beta chains below all came from one sample that was sequenced in a study of PD-1 blockade in classical Hodgkin lymphoma. As for time point: newly diagnosed, previously untreated cHL patient sample. Thawed PBMCs underwent magnetic negative selection to yield purified CD4+ T cells. The table came from immunoSEQ multiplex PCR; TCRdb's copy has only in-frame clones and leaves some out. Of roughly 27,000 clones in the sample, roughly nine tenths are singletons; the top ten hold about 0.37%. The source material was CD4+ T cells from blood. The receptors derive from a human donor with classical Hodgkin lymphoma.

V usage is TRBV10-3 and J usage is TRBJ2-4; D might be TRBD1 or TRBD2, each matching 6 bases. The germline gives CDR1 ENHRY, CDR2 SYGVKD. Trimming pared 8 bases from V and 3 bases from J, leaving 17 bases between. The CDR3 spans 15 residues. The CDR3: CAIAPVGGGKNIQYF. The CDR3 nucleotides read TGTGCCATCGCACCAGTAGGAGGGGGCAAAAACATTCAGTACTTC.

The chain couples TRBV5-4 to TRBJ1-1, with 8 bases that match TRBD1. The CDR3 spans 16 residues. The J segment lost 6 bases and the V segment lost 1 base, leaving 11 bases of the junction unmatched. Germline CDR1 and CDR2: SGHNT and YYREEE (reference sequence). The CDR3 nucleotides read TGTGCCAGCAGCTTGAGCGTTACAGGGGGAACACCTGAAGCTTTCTTT. This sequence encodes CASSLSVTGGTPEAFF.

The chain couples TRBV28 to TRBJ1-1; 7 bases are shared with TRBD1. Germline CDR1 MDHEN, CDR2 SYDVKM. The CDR3 has 15 residues. V shed 2 bases and J 5 bases; nucleotides not matched to a gene: 8. The CDR3 loop reads CASSLRPRRGTEAFF. CDR3 bases: TGTGCCAGCAGTTTAAGGCCCCGCAGGGGGACTGAAGCTTTCTTT.

This clone was found once. V is TRBV10-3 and J is TRBJ2-3; TRBD2 aligns across 10 bases. The CDR3 loop spans 15 amino acids. The J segment lost 2 bases and the V segment lost 7 bases, leaving 6 bases of the junction unmatched. In germline, CDR1 is ENHRY, CDR2 SYGVKD. The CDR3 DNA reads as TGTGCCATCAATCCACTAGCGGGAACCACAGATACGCAGTATTTT. Translating gives CAINPLAGTTDTQYF.

The CDR3 sequence is CASSLDRAGGRGTQYF. CDR3 coding DNA: TGTGCCAGCAGCTTGGATCGAGCGGGAGGGAGGGGGACCCAGTACTTC. The gene calls are TRBV5-4 and TRBJ2-5; 10 bases align to TRBD2. Germline assignment: CDR1 SGHNT and CDR2 YYREEE (reference sequence). The CDR3 totals 16 residues. Trimming took 0 bases from V and 7 from J; bases not matched to a gene: 9.

The J gene is TRBJ2-2, the V gene TRBV5-1, with a weak D call TRBD2 (5 bases). V was trimmed by 4 bases and J by 0 bases, leaving 19 bases between them. Germline-derived CDR1 and CDR2 are SGHRS and YFSETQ. The CDR3 sequence is 18 residues long. In nucleotides, the CDR3 is TGCGCCAGCAGCCCCGGGATCGGGTTCCGGGCGAACACCGGGGAGCTGTTTTTT. Protein sequence: CASSPGIGFRANTGELFF.

This clone appeared a single time. The CDR3 loop is CASSLRGAETQYF. The CDR3 nucleotides are TGTGCCAGCAGCTTGAGGGGAGCAGAGACCCAGTACTTC. The chain uses TRBV7-2 and TRBJ2-5; possibly TRBD1 or TRBD2 for D (5 bases each). CDR1 and CDR2 from the germline V gene are SGHTA and FQGNSA. The CDR3 is 13 residues long. The ends were cut back, 3 bases at V and 4 bases at J, with 9 bases in the middle.

The J gene is TRBJ2-2, the V gene TRBV29-1; no clear D gene. V gave up 4 bases and J gave up 3 bases, with 6 bases separating them. CDR3 length equals 12 residues. CDR1 is SQVTM, CDR2 ANQGSEA, per germline. The CDR3 DNA follows: TGCAGCGTTGTAGACTACACCGGGGAGCTGTTTTTT. Protein product: CSVVDYTGELFF.

This clone was counted only a few times. The chain links TRBV7-3 to TRBJ2-3; 7 bases map to TRBD1. Germline CDR1 reads SGHTA; CDR2 reads FQGTGA. V was pared by 4 bases and J by 2 bases, with 9 bases of the junction left unmatched. This CDR3 contains 16 residues. The CDR3 is CASSSQGSLPTDTQYF. The CDR3 DNA sequence: TGTGCCAGCAGCTCACAGGGGTCCTTACCCACAGATACGCAGTATTTT.